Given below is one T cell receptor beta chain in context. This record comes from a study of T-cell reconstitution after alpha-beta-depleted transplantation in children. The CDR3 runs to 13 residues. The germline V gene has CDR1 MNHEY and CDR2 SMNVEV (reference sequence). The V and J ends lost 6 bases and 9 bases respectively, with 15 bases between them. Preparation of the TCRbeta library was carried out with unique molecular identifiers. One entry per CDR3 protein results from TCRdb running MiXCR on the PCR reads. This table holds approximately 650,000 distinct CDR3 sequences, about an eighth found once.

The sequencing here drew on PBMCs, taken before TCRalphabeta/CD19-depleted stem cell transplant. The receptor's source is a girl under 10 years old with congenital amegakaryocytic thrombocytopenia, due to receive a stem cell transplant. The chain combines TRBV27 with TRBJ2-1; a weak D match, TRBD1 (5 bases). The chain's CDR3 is CASSLWGEAEQFF. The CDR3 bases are TGTGCCAGCAGCCTGTGGGGCGAAGCTGAGCAGTTCTTC.